The clone carrying this T cell receptor (beta chain) was counted only a few times. Reverse transcribing all isolated RNA meant expressed TCRB transcripts were sequenced. Method: immunoSEQ multiplex PCR; TCRdb's copy keeps in-frame clones and lacks some. The sample has hundreds of thousands of clones, roughly 16% seen once. The V gene's germline CDR1 is SGHRS and CDR2 YFSETQ. The V segment lost 0 bases and the J segment 4 bases; nucleotides outside the gene matches: 4. The CDR3 is made up of 16 amino acids. The sample comes from a study of beta chain features in type 1 diabetes. Across the study: There was similarity between patients and healthy donors in age, gender and cell yields. Cells sorted and examined across all samples totaled more than 95,000,000.

Sorted CD4+ subsets: naive, central memory, regulatory, stem cell-like memory (CD45RO/CCR7/CD25/CD127/CD95/CD27 panel). Each sorted population was over 95% pure. Sequencing was done on a sample of naive CD4+ T cells from blood. The receptor was isolated from a woman aged 18-30 years in good health. The chain joins TRBV5-1 to TRBJ2-2; 9 bases are a match to TRBD1. This chain's CDR3 is CASSLDVTGGTGELFF. CDR3 DNA: TGCGCCAGCAGCTTGGATGTGACAGGGGGCACCGGGGAGCTGTTTTTT.